Given below is one TCR beta chain in context. Its antigen is undetermined. Caucasian adults living in Nashville, Tennessee, provided all samples. CD4+ cells underwent separation, giving CD45RA+ naive and CD45RA-negative memory subsets. These data come from a study of shared clonotypes between healthy human individuals. Generated by immunoSEQ multiplex PCR, the TCRdb table keeps only in-frame clones and is missing some. The sample lists 2 million to 3 million clones, roughly nine tenths occurring once. Study-wide results and caveats: Compared with clonotypes that all four donors shared, non-shared clonotypes had lower generation probabilities.

The CDR3 totals 15 residues. CDR1 and CDR2 from the germline V gene are LNHDA and SQIVND (reference sequence). Trimming removed 2 bases from V and 1 base from J, with 9 bases in between. The V and J genes are TRBV19 and TRBJ2-4, with D perhaps TRBD1 (6 bases). What was sequenced was naive CD4+ T cells sorted from blood. Noted subset: CD45RA+ positively selected. The source of this sequence is a man aged 18 to 30 in good health. For the CDR3, the DNA is TGTGCCAGTAGTATACCCACAGGGGCCAAAAACATTCAGTACTTC. Translating gives CASSIPTGAKNIQYF.